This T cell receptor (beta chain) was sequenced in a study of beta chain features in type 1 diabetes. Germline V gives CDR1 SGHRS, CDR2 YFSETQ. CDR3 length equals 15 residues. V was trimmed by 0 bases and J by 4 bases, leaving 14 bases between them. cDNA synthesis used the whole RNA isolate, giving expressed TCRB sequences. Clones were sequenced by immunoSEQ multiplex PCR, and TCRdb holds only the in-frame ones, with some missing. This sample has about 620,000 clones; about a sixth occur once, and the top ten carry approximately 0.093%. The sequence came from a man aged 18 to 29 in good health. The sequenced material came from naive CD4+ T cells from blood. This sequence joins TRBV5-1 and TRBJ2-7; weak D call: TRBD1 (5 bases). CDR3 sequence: CASSLVRQGPYEQYF. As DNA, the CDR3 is TGCGCCAGCAGCTTGGTTCGTCAGGGTCCTTACGAGCAGTACTTC.